Following are 29 T cell receptor beta chains from one sample sequenced in a study of human T cells and chemical hapten exposure. As for time point: patch test 1, 2 weeks after DPC sensitization. The treatment denotes: therapeutic diphenylcyclopropenone sensitization with weekly scalp DPC. TCRdb reprocessed the RACE reads with MiXCR, giving one entry per CDR3 protein. The table lists under 450,000 distinct CDR3 sequences, 4% to 5.5% of them singletons. This sample comprised whole blood, obtained in connection with sensitization to the hapten diphenylcyclopropenone (DPC). The receptors stem from a woman between 50 and 59 years old with alopecia areata. Some clones in this sample may be carry-over from other donors' samples.

The chain uses TRBV5-1 and TRBJ1-3, with no clear D. With 3 bases removed from V and 0 bases from J, the gap between germline ends came to 10 bases. There are 15 residues in the CDR3. CDR1 is SGHRS and CDR2 is YFSETQ in the germline V gene. The CDR3 nucleotides read TGCGCCAGCAGCTCTGACGGGATCTCTGGAAACACCATATATTTT. It encodes CASSSDGISGNTIYF.

This clonotype showed up many times. V and J are TRBV10-3 and TRBJ1-2, with D perhaps TRBD1 (6 bases). Germline CDR1 and CDR2: ENHRY and SYGVKD. Trimming pared 7 bases from V and 4 bases from J, leaving 19 bases between. The CDR3 is 15 residues long. The CDR3 DNA sequence: TGTGCCATCACGCCTGGCACAGGGATCGGCTATGGCTACACCTTC. Translation: CAITPGTGIGYGYTF.

This clonotype was seen a few times. The J gene is TRBJ1-1, the V gene TRBV13; 9 bases fit TRBD1. The CDR3 has 16 amino acids. CDR1 is PRHDT and CDR2 is FYEKMQ in the germline V gene (reference sequence). V was pared by 0 bases and J by 6 bases, with 8 bases of the junction left unmatched. This CDR3 is CASSLGRDREKPEAFF. CDR3 sequence (DNA): TGTGCCAGCAGCTTAGGGAGGGACAGGGAGAAGCCTGAAGCTTTCTTT.

This clonotype came up a few times. The junction does not match germline at one end; this may be a read error. V usage is TRBV6-1 and J usage is TRBJ2-5, with D hard to call. The CDR3 has 11 residues. The germline V gene encodes CDR1 MNHNS and CDR2 SASEGT. CDR3 DNA: TGTGCCAGCAGTGAATCGGGCAGTGTCGGGTTC. Its protein is CASSESGSVGF.

This chain connects TRBV12-5 to TRBJ2-7; 14 bases agree with TRBD2. Germline V gene lookup returns CDR1 LGHNT and CDR2 FRNRAP. The CDR3 has 17 residues. The V and J ends lost 4 bases and 3 bases, in that order; junction bases with no gene match: 8. The CDR3 region has the DNA TGTGCTAGTGGTTGGTCCGGGACTAGCGGGAGCGACTACGAGCAGTACTTC. Translation gives CASGWSGTSGSDYEQYF.

This clonotype was seen a handful of times. The chain has TRBV5-8 and TRBJ1-5; D is undetermined. The V and J ends lost 4 bases and 1 base respectively, with 12 bases between them. The germline V gene has CDR1 SGHTS and CDR2 YDEGEE. The CDR3 length is 15 residues. Here the CDR3 reads CASSRRGESNQPQHF. CDR3 sequence (DNA): TGTGCCAGCAGCCGGCGGGGAGAAAGCAATCAGCCCCAGCATTTT.

V gene TRBV24-1 combines with J gene TRBJ1-3, with unresolved D. From germline, CDR1 is KGHDR and CDR2 SFDVKD. The CDR3 sequence is 16 residues long. Trimming stripped 7 bases from V and 3 bases from J, with 18 bases between. CDR3 residues: CATRRYRRLFGNTIYF. CDR3 nucleotide sequence: TGTGCCACCAGACGATACCGACGGCTATTTGGAAACACCATATATTTT.

This clonotype was picked up a small number of times. The CDR3, as DNA: TGTGCCAGCAGCTTTGCAGGGGAGCTGAACACTGAAGCTTTCTTT. Translating gives CASSFAGELNTEAFF. The rearrangement joins TRBV13 to TRBJ1-1; D is possibly TRBD1 (6 bases). CDR1 is PRHDT, CDR2 FYEKMQ, per germline (reference sequence). There are 15 residues in the CDR3. The V and J ends lost 3 bases and 0 bases respectively, with 11 bases between them.

This clonotype showed up just a few times. The rearrangement joins TRBV4-2 to TRBJ1-2; D remains ambiguous. The germline CDR1 and CDR2 sequences are LGHNA and YNFKEQ. CDR3 length equals 15 residues. Trimming shortened V by 1 base and J by 3 bases, and 12 bases separated the two germline ends. In nucleotides, the CDR3 is TGTGCCAGCAGCCAAGTTCTTTTAGATTACTATGGCTACACCTTC. This codes for CASSQVLLDYYGYTF.

Many counts were recorded for this clonotype. J is TRBJ2-7 and V is TRBV20-1; the D gene is possibly TRBD1 (8 bases). Per germline, CDR1 DFQATT and CDR2 SNEGSKA (reference sequence). Trimming stripped 5 bases from V and 6 bases from J, with 14 bases between. This CDR3 comprises 12 residues. The CDR3 bases are TGCAGTGCTTACAGGGGGGGCGGCGAGCAGTACTTC. This sequence encodes CSAYRGGGEQYF.

Many counts were recorded for this clonotype. The genes are TRBV6-5 and TRBJ2-3; D might be TRBD1 (6 bases). V was shortened by 3 bases and J by 0 bases, with 13 bases between the two germline ends. CDR3 length: 16 residues. Germline CDR1 is MNHEY and CDR2 is SVGAGI. CDR3 region: CASSYLKDSSTDTQYF. CDR3 coding DNA: TGTGCCAGCAGTTATCTTAAGGACAGCAGCACAGATACGCAGTATTTT.

This rearrangement joins TRBV13 to TRBJ1-2; no reliable D call. From germline, CDR1 is PRHDT and CDR2 FYEKMQ (reference sequence). This CDR3 is 14 amino acids long. V lost 5 bases and J lost 5, with 15 bases in between. CDR3 protein: CASSPPDSGYGYTF. In DNA form, the CDR3 reads TGTGCCAGCAGCCCACCGGACTCAGGATATGGCTACACCTTC.

Remarks on this clonotype: The conserved final phenylalanine or tryptophan is absent from the CDR3, which likely points to a read error. The J gene is TRBJ2-3, the V gene TRBV20-1, with D possibly matching TRBD2 (7 bases). Per the germline V gene, CDR1 is DFQATT and CDR2 is SNEGSKA (reference sequence). The CDR3 runs to 15 residues. The V gene lost 6 bases and the J gene lost 2 bases, with 18 bases spanning the gap. The CDR3 spells CSAQPGAGDTDTQYI. The CDR3 DNA reads as TGCAGTGCCCAGCCGGGGGCGGGAGACACAGATACGCAGTATATT.

This clonotype was seen repeatedly, ten times or more. J is TRBJ1-5 and V is TRBV25-1, with TRBD1 as a possible D gene (5 bases). Looked up from germline, CDR1 is MGHDK and CDR2 is SYGVNS. Trimming took 2 bases from V and 3 from J, leaving 8 bases between them. The CDR3 length is 14 residues. The CDR3 sequence: CASSEGGFNQPQHF. Here the CDR3 DNA reads TGTGCCAGCAGTGAAGGGGGATTCAATCAGCCCCAGCATTTT.

V is TRBV11-2 and J is TRBJ2-4; 7 positions match TRBD1. Germline CDR1 SGHAT, CDR2 FQNNGV. The CDR3 length is 14 residues. Trimming removed 3 bases from V and 2 bases from J; junction bases left unmatched: 1. CDR3 in amino acids: CASSLTGSKNIQYF. The CDR3 region has the DNA TGTGCCAGCAGCTTGACAGGGTCCAAAAACATTCAGTACTTC.

The sample holds many counts of this clonotype. The chain joins TRBV16 to TRBJ1-1; D not certain. Trimming cost V 3 bases and J 4 bases, with 9 bases left between them. Germline-derived CDR1 and CDR2 are KGHSY and FQNENV. The CDR3 is made up of 13 amino acids. This CDR3 reads CASSHLTGTEAFF. DNA for the CDR3: TGTGCCAGCAGCCACCTCACCGGCACTGAAGCTTTCTTT.

The sample holds many counts of this clonotype. The V gene is TRBV5-5, the J gene TRBJ2-7; 7 bases map to TRBD1. The V gene end was trimmed by 4 bases and the J gene end by 2 bases; junction bases not matched to a gene: 9. Germline lookup yields CDR1 SGHKS and CDR2 YYEKEE (reference sequence). The CDR3 contains 15 residues. The chain's CDR3 is CASSPQGVLPYEQYF. CDR3 coding DNA: TGTGCCAGCAGCCCGCAGGGGGTACTGCCCTACGAGCAGTACTTC.

This clonotype was observed many times. The chain has TRBV6-5 and TRBJ1-5; 7 bases agree with TRBD1. The CDR3 runs 15 residues. The germline CDR1 and CDR2 sequences are MNHEY and SVGAGI. The trim removed 7 bases at V and 0 bases at J, leaving 6 bases unmatched. CDR3 bases: TGTGCCAGCAAACGGGACAGCTATAGCAATCAGCCCCAGCATTTT. Its protein is CASKRDSYSNQPQHF.

This clonotype turned up a few times. The chain links TRBV2 to TRBJ1-1; the D gene is possibly TRBD1 (5 bases). The CDR3 extends over 17 amino acids. The V end was cut by 0 bases, the J end by 6 bases, with 20 bases between. Germline CDR1 and CDR2: SNHLY and FYNNEI. The CDR3 protein is CASSEAWRAGLRAEAFF. CDR3 coding DNA: TGTGCCAGCAGTGAAGCGTGGCGGGCAGGGCTTAGAGCTGAAGCTTTCTTT.

This clonotype was seen ten or more times. V gene TRBV9 combines with J gene TRBJ2-7; D may be TRBD1 (5 bases). V lost 0 bases and J 5 bases, leaving 12 bases between the germline ends. Germline V gene sequence: CDR1 SGDLS, CDR2 YYNGEE. This CDR3 spans 14 amino acids. CDR3 coding DNA: TGTGCCAGCAGCGTAGCTGGCAGGGCCCACGAGCAGTACTTC. Residues: CASSVAGRAHEQYF.

This clonotype came up a few times. This rearrangement joins TRBV7-2 to TRBJ2-1; tentatively, D is TRBD1 (6 bases). This CDR3 has 14 amino acids. Germline loops: CDR1 SGHTA, CDR2 FQGNSA. V was cut by 1 base and J by 2 bases, with 6 bases left in between. The CDR3 DNA follows: TGTGCCAGCAGCTTAGACAGGGCCTACAATGAGCAGTTCTTC. Residues: CASSLDRAYNEQFF.

The sample holds a few counts of this clonotype. A much larger clone differs from this one at a single base, so this may be a read error. This chain links TRBV12-3 or TRBV12-4 with TRBJ1-5, with unresolved D. The CDR3 has 12 amino acids. V was trimmed by 8 bases and J by 0 bases, leaving 5 bases between them. The CDR3 DNA is TGTGCCAGCTGTTATAGCAATCAGCCCCAGCATTTT. Translating gives CASCYSNQPQHF.

The chain joins TRBV11-2 to TRBJ2-1; TRBD2 is a possible D gene (5 bases). There are 11 residues in the CDR3. The germline CDR1 and CDR2 sequences are SGHAT and FQNNGV. The V and J ends lost 1 base and 16 bases respectively, with 11 bases between them. CDR3 nucleotide sequence: TGTGCCAGCAGCTTAGGAGACCTAGCCTTCTTC. The encoded protein is CASSLGDLAFF.

This CDR3 reads CSASQGTYEQYF. The CDR3 bases are TGCAGTGCTAGCCAGGGCACCTACGAGCAGTACTTC. The chain is built from TRBV20-1 and TRBJ2-7, with a tentative D call TRBD1 (5 bases). V lost 3 bases to trimming and J lost 2 bases, with 8 bases between them. The CDR3 covers 12 residues. The germline gives CDR1 DFQATT, CDR2 SNEGSKA (reference sequence).

This clonotype was seen a handful of times. V is TRBV12-3 or TRBV12-4 and J is TRBJ2-2; 8 bases fit TRBD1. The V and J ends lost 4 bases and 6 bases, in that order; junction bases with no gene match: 7. The CDR3 has 15 residues. Here the CDR3 reads CASSSSTGVAGELFF. Written as DNA, the CDR3 is TGTGCCAGCAGTTCCTCGACAGGGGTAGCCGGGGAGCTGTTTTTT.

In this sample, this clonotype turned up many times. The chain is built from TRBV7-9 and TRBJ2-7; TRBD1 is a possible D gene (5 bases). With 8 bases removed from V and 3 bases from J, the gap between germline ends came to 14 bases. The V gene's germline CDR1 is SEHNR and CDR2 FQNEAQ (reference sequence). The CDR3 sequence is 13 residues long. CDR3 in DNA: TGTGCCAGCGTTCCAGGGCCGGGCTACGAGCAGTACTTC. It encodes CASVPGPGYEQYF.

This clonotype was counted ten times or more. The V gene is TRBV20-1, the J gene TRBJ1-2, with D perhaps matching TRBD1 (5 bases). Germline CDR1 and CDR2: DFQATT and SNEGSKA (reference sequence). The CDR3 is made up of 12 amino acids. Trimming removed 1 base from V and 7 bases from J, with 10 bases in between. The CDR3 region has the DNA TGCAGTGCTAGAGCAGGGAAAAGTGGCTACACCTTC. It is translated as CSARAGKSGYTF.

This clonotype was detected many times. The rearrangement joins TRBV18 to TRBJ2-2; D gene unclear. Germline assignment: CDR1 KGHSH and CDR2 LQKENI. Trimming pared 2 bases from V and 1 base from J, leaving 5 bases between. CDR3 length equals 14 residues. This CDR3 is CASSPERNTGELFF. The CDR3 DNA sequence: TGTGCCAGCTCACCAGAGAGGAACACCGGGGAGCTGTTTTTT.

There are many counts of this clonotype. The chain combines TRBV5-4 with TRBJ2-3; TRBD2 matches 10 bases. Trimming cost V 2 bases and J 2 bases; bases outside gene matches: 8. Germline CDR1 SGHNT, CDR2 YYREEE (reference sequence). CDR3 length: 17 amino acids. The CDR3 protein is CASSLGPLAGNTDTQYF. Here the CDR3 DNA reads TGTGCCAGCAGCTTAGGTCCACTAGCGGGGAACACAGATACGCAGTATTTT.